This TCR beta chain was recovered during a study of blood T cell repertoires in COVID-19. At the level of the study: Some COVID-19 samples were acute and others convalescent; all came from the United States, Italy and Spain. PBMCs, B-cell-depleted T cells, or T cells were the source of the cDNA or gDNA that made up the material.

Authors' analysis steps: Cell counts per sample came from amplifying reference gene primers. Sequencing was performed with immunoSEQ multiplex PCR; in TCRdb, only in-frame clones are kept and a portion is missing. The D gene and trimming were derived from the DNA, and the V and J assignments and clone size from that table. This repertoire shows around 97,000 clones, approximately 84% found once; its top ten account for around 12%. This CDR3 is 18 amino acids long. The germline CDR1 and CDR2 sequences are SGHAT and FQNNGV. V was pared by 1 base and J by 0 bases, with 18 bases between. The TCR originated in a human donor in a cohort sampled during active COVID-19. This chain connects TRBV11-2 to TRBJ1-2; tentative D call: TRBD1 (6 bases). The specimen sequenced was peripheral blood. The CDR3 DNA reads as TGTGCCAGCAGCTTAGTTGGGGGGGCGGTTGGAGCTAACTATGGCTACACCTTC. Translating it yields CASSLVGGAVGANYGYTF.